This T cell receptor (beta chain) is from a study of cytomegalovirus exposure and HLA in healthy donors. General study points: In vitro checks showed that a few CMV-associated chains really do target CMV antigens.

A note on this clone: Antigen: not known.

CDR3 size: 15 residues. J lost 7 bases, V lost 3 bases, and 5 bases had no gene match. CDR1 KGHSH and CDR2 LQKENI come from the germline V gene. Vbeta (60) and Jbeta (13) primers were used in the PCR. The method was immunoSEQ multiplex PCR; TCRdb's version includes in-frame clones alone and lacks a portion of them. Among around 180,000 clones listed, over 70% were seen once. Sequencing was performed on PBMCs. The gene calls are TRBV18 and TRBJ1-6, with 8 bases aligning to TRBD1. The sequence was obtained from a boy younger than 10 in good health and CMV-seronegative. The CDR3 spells CASSPQGAGNSPLHF. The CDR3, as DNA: TGTGCCAGCTCACCCCAGGGGGCTGGGAATTCACCCCTCCACTTT. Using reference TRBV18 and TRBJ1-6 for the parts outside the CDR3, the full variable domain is NAGVMQNPRHLVRRRGQEARLRCSPMKGHSHVYWYRQLPEEGLKFMVYLQKENIIDESGMPKERFSAEFPKEGPSILRIQQVVRGDSAAYFCASSPQGAGNSPLHFGNGTRLTVT.